The 5 T cell receptor beta chains below were found in one sample sequenced in a study of blood T cell repertoires in COVID-19. Clones were sequenced by immunoSEQ multiplex PCR, and TCRdb holds only the in-frame ones, with some missing. The repertoire has some 300,000 clones, over 75% of them found once; the top ten carry 0.8% to 1%. Sequencing used PBMCs or T cells enriched from blood (not recorded which). The origin of the receptors is a woman younger than 45 who had recovered from COVID-19.

The genes are TRBV30 and TRBJ1-2; no definite D call. V lost 0 bases to trimming and J lost 5 bases, with 10 bases between them. Per the germline V gene, CDR1 is GTSNPN and CDR2 is SVGIG (reference sequence). The CDR3 runs 13 residues. In DNA form, the CDR3 reads TGTGCCTGGAGTGTTACAAAGACTTATGGCTACACCTTC. It translates to CAWSVTKTYGYTF.

The table lists this clone with a count of one. J is TRBJ2-7 and V is TRBV9, with 9 bases identical to TRBD1. Germline trimming cut 4 bases from V and 5 bases from J; bases unmatched to any gene: 13. The CDR3 is 16 residues long. Germline lookup yields CDR1 SGDLS and CDR2 YYNGEE. CDR3 amino acids: CASSPGGGQGFNEQYF. Written as DNA, the CDR3 is TGTGCCAGCAGCCCCGGAGGTGGACAGGGGTTTAACGAGCAGTACTTC.

The chain joins TRBV3-1 (or the pseudogene TRBV3-2) to TRBJ1-3; TRBD1 matches at 7 bases. CDR1 is LGHDT and CDR2 is YNNKEL in the germline V gene (reference sequence). The CDR3 runs to 15 residues. Trimming at V came to 3 bases and at J to 2 bases, leaving 4 bases not matched to a gene. CDR3 amino acids: CASSQNTGAGNTIYF. In nucleotides, the CDR3 is TGTGCCAGCAGCCAGAATACAGGGGCTGGAAACACCATATATTTT.

The gene calls are TRBV30 and TRBJ2-5, with 8 bases identical to TRBD1. The germline gives CDR1 GTSNPN, CDR2 SVGIG (reference sequence). V was clipped by 0 bases and J by 6 bases; unmatched bases: 9. The CDR3 is 15 residues long. The DNA for the CDR3 is TGTGCCTGGAGTGTAGGACAGGGCGGAGGAAAGACCCAGTACTTC. Its translation is CAWSVGQGGGKTQYF.

J is TRBJ1-1 and V is TRBV19, with 7 nucleotides matching TRBD1. This CDR3 is 15 amino acids long. Trimming removed 5 bases from V and 4 bases from J; junction bases left unmatched: 10. Germline V CDR1 and CDR2: LNHDA, SQIVND (reference sequence). CDR3 region: CASSPPRQGITEAFF. The CDR3 region has the DNA TGTGCCAGTAGTCCGCCCCGACAGGGTATCACTGAAGCTTTCTTT.